Listed below are T cell receptor beta chains from one sample, sequenced in a study of graft-versus-host responses after intestinal transplantation. Sequencing used immunoSEQ multiplex PCR; TCRdb keeps in-frame clones, though not all of them. The data hold about 110,000 clones, with just under 95% observed a single time. These receptors lack a known antigen. The input for sequencing was unstimulated CD8+ T cells sorted from spleen or lymph node cells, taken before intestinal transplant. The receptor set was obtained from a human donor who received an intestinal transplant. CDR3s leave out the opening cysteine and the closing phenylalanine or tryptophan.

CDR3aa	v_gene
ASSPVGGTFGYT	TRBV7-9
ASSSPGREANYEQY	TRBV5-1
ASSSGLEQY	TRBV19
ASSRGGSPYNEQF	TRBV5-5
ASSVGLAGEGEQF	TRBV9
ASSRDSSYEQY	TRBV27
ASSVGGSGRVNEQF	TRBV9
AWSLSGSPYNEQF	TRBV30
ASSLLGGSYEQY	TRBV27
ASSSLRDRHEKLF	TRBV28
ASSYTAGVNEQF	TRBV27
ASGGAAFNEQF	TRBV5-5
ASSHQRWGAYGYT	TRBV7-9
ASRTGMSYT	TRBV6-5
ASSWTDTYEQY	TRBV5-5
ASSYSGRAYNEQF	TRBV7-2
ASSLESVASGWSYEQY	TRBV11-2
ASSQPRQLAGSNEQF	TRBV4-2
ASSSGTPLNTGELF	TRBV5-1
ASSLSLGGRISEQY	TRBV7-2
ASSVEGARHTEAF	TRBV9
ASSASPWGYT	TRBV6-5
ASSQGDLSEQF	TRBV4-1
ASSLRGGSNYGYT	TRBV27
ASSWTSGELF	TRBV5-4
ASSYSGGEYEQY	TRBV19
ASNLGSVPTYEQY	TRBV5-6
ASSNQPGQSSYEQY	TRBV9
ASSPRGTEAF	TRBV28
ASGRDRAINTIY	TRBV6-1
ASSGHGGAGEQY	TRBV7-9
ASSLWAGTGQETQY	TRBV27
AISAGRQGHGYT	TRBV10-3
SVGTDNEQF	TRBV29-1
ASRHGLDNEQF	TRBV6-6
ASSGREGYEQY	TRBV7-9
AISAPSGRPGENEQY	TRBV10-3
ASSYGTANTEAF	TRBV19
ASSAAGTGRNEQY	TRBV9
ATSPKDGTEAF	TRBV15
ASSQEDLGTEAF	TRBV4-1
ASSQGNAREGYT	TRBV6-1
AWSADSSTDTQY	TRBV30
ASSYPRQGTPGELF	TRBV6-5
ASSPTGGQNEKLF	TRBV7-3
ASSPGGLAENEQF	TRBV9
ASSPGVNSNEQF	TRBV7-3
ASTRARGAEANYGYT	TRBV19
ASSKSGLAGNEQY	TRBV5-4
ASSAWTGFDTQY	TRBV5-6
ASSLRTGRDEQY	TRBV7-6
ASSARGEETQY	TRBV13
ASSLIIDTEAF	TRBV5-4
ASSLDASTDTQY	TRBV13